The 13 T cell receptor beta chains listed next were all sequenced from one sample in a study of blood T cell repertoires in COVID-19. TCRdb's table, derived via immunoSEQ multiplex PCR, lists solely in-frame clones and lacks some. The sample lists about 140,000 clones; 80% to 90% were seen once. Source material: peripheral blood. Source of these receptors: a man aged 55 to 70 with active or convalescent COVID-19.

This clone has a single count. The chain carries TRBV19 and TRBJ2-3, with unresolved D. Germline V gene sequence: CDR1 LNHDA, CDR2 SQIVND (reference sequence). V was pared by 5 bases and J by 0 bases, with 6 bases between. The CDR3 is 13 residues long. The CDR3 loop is CASSDSSTDTQYF. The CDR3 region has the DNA TGTGCCAGTAGTGACTCAAGCACAGATACGCAGTATTTT.

This CDR3 is CASSLVIAGSYNEQFF. The CDR3 nucleotides are TGCGCCAGCAGCTTGGTGATAGCGGGCTCCTACAATGAGCAGTTCTTC. The chain recombines TRBV5-1 with TRBJ2-1, with 7 nucleotides matching TRBD2. Per germline, CDR1 SGHRS and CDR2 YFSETQ. The CDR3 length is 16 residues. Trimming took 0 bases from V and 0 from J; bases not matched to a gene: 3.

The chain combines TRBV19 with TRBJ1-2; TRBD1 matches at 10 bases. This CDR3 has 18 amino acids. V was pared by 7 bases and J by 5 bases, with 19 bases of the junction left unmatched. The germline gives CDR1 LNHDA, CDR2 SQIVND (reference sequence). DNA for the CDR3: TGTGCCAGTACCCCGTGGGGGTCCGGGACAGGGGACCCATATGGCTACACCTTC. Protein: CASTPWGSGTGDPYGYTF.

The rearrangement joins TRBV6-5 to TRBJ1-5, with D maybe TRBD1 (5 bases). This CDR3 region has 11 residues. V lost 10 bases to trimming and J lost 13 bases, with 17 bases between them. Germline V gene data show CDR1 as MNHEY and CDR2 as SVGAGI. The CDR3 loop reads CATERRGSQHF. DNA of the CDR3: TGTGCCACCGAGCGGAGGGGAAGTCAGCATTTT.

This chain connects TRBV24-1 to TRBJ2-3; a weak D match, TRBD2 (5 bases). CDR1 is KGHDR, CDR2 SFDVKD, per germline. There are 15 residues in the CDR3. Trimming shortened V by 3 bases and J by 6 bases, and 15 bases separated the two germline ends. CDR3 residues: CATSDAREAKDTQYF. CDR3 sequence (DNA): TGTGCCACCAGTGATGCTCGGGAAGCTAAGGATACGCAGTATTTT.

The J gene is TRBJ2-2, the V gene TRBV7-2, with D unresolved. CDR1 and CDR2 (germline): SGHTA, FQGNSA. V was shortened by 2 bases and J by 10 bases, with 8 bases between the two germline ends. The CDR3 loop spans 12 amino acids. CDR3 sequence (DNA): TGTGCCAGCAGCTTATTCCCTGTGGAGCTGTTTTTT. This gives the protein CASSLFPVELFF.

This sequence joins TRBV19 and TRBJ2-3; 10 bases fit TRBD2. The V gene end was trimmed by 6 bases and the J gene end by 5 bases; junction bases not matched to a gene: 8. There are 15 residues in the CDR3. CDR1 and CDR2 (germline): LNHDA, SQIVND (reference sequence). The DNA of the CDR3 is TGTGCCAGTAGGCAACTAGCGGGAACGGGAGATACGCAGTATTTT. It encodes CASRQLAGTGDTQYF.

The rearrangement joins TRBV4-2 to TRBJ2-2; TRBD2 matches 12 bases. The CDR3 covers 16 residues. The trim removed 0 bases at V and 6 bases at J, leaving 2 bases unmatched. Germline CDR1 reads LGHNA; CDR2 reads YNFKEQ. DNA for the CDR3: TGTGCCAGCAGCCAAGATCCTAGCGGGAGGGCCGGGGAGCTGTTTTTT. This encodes CASSQDPSGRAGELFF.

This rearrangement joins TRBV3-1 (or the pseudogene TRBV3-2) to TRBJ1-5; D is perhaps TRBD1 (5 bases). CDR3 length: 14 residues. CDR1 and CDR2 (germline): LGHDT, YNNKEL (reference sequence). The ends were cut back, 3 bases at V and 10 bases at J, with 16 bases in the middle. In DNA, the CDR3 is TGTGCCAGCAGCCACACGGGGGAAAAGATCCCCCAGCATTTT. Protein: CASSHTGEKIPQHF.

CDR3 bases: TGTGCCAGCAGTCTCTGGACAGAACCATACACTGAAGCTTTCTTT. It codes for CASSLWTEPYTEAFF. The chain joins TRBV28 to TRBJ1-1; tentative D call: TRBD1 (6 bases). The length of the CDR3 is 15 residues. Per germline, CDR1 MDHEN and CDR2 SYDVKM. V lost 5 bases and J 3 bases, leaving 16 bases between the germline ends.

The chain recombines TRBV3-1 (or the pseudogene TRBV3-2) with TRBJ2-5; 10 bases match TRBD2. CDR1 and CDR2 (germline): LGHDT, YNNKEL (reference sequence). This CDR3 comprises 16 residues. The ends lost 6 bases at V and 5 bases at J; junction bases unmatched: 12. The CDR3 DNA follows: TGTGCCAGCAGGGACTGGACTAGCGGAGTAGCGGAGACCCAGTACTTC. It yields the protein CASRDWTSGVAETQYF.

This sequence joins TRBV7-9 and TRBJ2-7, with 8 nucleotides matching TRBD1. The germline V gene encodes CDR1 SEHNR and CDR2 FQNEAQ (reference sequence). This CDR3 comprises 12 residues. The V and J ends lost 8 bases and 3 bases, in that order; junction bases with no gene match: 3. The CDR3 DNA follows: TGTGCCAGCGGACAGGGTCTCTACGAGCAGTACTTC. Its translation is CASGQGLYEQYF.

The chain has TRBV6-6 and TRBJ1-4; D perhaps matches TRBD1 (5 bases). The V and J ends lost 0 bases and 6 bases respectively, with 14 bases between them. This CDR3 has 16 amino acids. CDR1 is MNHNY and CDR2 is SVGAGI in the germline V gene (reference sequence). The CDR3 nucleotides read TGTGCCAGCAGTTACTCCGGGACTCCCCTGGATGAAAAACTGTTTTTT. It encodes CASSYSGTPLDEKLFF.